This TCR beta chain was sequenced during a study of shared clonotypes between healthy human individuals (TCRdb year 2020). Regarding the complete study: A couple of women and three men aged 18 to 49 years were included in the cohort. Between about 0.85 and 10 billion PBMCs per donor were obtained by leukapheresis. For each donor, three plates each were used for CD4 naive and CD4 memory, two plates were used for CD8 naive, and one plate was used for CD8 memory. To estimate repertoire size and how much clonotypes are shared between individuals, the study performed deep sequencing of blood TCR repertoires from roughly five healthy adults. Different laboratories and diverse techniques were used to prepare libraries and sequence TCR repertoires, to increase sequencing depth and limit assay-specific biases. Paper-wide results and their limitations: Pairwise subsampling indicated that sequencing depth was expected to affect the degree of clonotype sharing among donors. Rarefaction of sorted-subset datasets indicated incomplete sequencing despite the large sequencing depth. Higher generation probabilities were observed for clonotypes shared by all four sorted-subset donors than for non-shared clonotypes. Because the study included only a small number of donors, the genetic and exposure-history diversity represented was limited. Approximately 4.8% of naive CD4, around 3.6% of naive CD8, 2.3% of memory CD4, and 0.4% of memory CD8 clonotypes were shared across several donors. Sampling was restricted to blood, and TCR repertoires in tissues likely differ from the TCR repertoires found in blood. Naive subsets generally had larger estimated clonotype richness than memory subsets did.

V is shortened by 4 bases, J by 5 bases, and the region joining them spans 17 bases. The CDR1 and CDR2 encoded by the germline V gene are SGHDN and FVKESK. The CDR3 holds 15 amino acids from the cysteine to the phenylalanine. Only the CDR3 DNA stays, 45 bases, in frame from base 1. The donors were healthy, HIV-negative adults who had no recently reported acute infections or vaccinations. All donors were Caucasian adults living in Nashville, Tennessee, USA. CD4+ T cells were enriched by magnetic negative selection; naive cells were then positively selected on CD45RA, and the negative fraction formed the memory subset. Blood was collected by leukapheresis, and PBMCs were isolated by Ficoll-Histopaque density gradient centrifugation and then cryopreserved in liquid nitrogen vapor phase. Purity and quantity of every magnetically sorted T cell population were checked by analytical flow cytometry. Genomic DNA was isolated from each sorted fraction and quantified by UV absorbance on a Nanodrop 2000c.

In the case of this clone: Its antigen is unknown. No base quality values were provided; no much bigger clone lies one nucleotide off.

TCR CDR3 regions were amplified from genomic DNA by multiplex PCR using the deep immunoSEQ assay. Genomic DNA extracted from each cell subset was distributed evenly over all wells of several immunoSEQ 96-well plates, and each plate served as one replicate. For sorted subsets, about 200 ng genomic DNA, equal to about 30,000 T cell genomes, was loaded into each replicate PCR. Purified libraries were quantified with a Qubit 3.0 fluorometer, sized on a Bioanalyzer 2100, and re-quantified with the KAPA Library Quantification kit. A separate single-read 150-cycle Illumina NextSeq 550 flow cell was used to sequence each immunoSEQ 96-well plate. As for the original processing: The immunoSEQ output contained only junctional sequences without quality scores, so filtering could not match that applied to full-length reads. Sequences were annotated with PyIR, a Python wrapper for IgBLAST v1.9, using IMGT germline references to assign V/J genes and CDR3. Reads were removed for weak V/J assignments (E-value above 1e-6), missing CDR3, stop codons, out-of-frame junctions, or ambiguous translated residues. A V3J clonotype was defined by an identical inferred V gene, J gene, and CDR3 amino acid sequence. Percentage overlap between repertoires was calculated by dividing the number of shared unique clonotypes by the size of the smaller repertoire. Repertoire richness was assessed with RTK rarefaction, the Chao1 estimator, and Recon v2.1 estimates of unobserved clonotypes. Generation probabilities were computed with OLGA for all TCRbeta clonotypes obtained by the gDNA method from several donors. TCRdb stores this immuneACCESS table with in-frame sequences only. Part of the clones is absent; in the studies checked, under half of the shortfall reflects unresolved V genes, and no reason is known for the rest. The DNA was the basis for D and trimming; V, J and clone size are from that table. The sample records 2 million to 2.5 million clones, 85% to 95% of which are singletons. The ten biggest clones cover around 0.4% of the sample.

The source material was naive CD4+ T cells from PBMCs. Sample cell subset or site, as interpreted from the label and publication: CD45RA+ positively selected. The sequence is built from TRBV14 and TRBJ1-2, with a weak D call of TRBD1 (5 bases match). The clonotype originates from a man between 18 and 35 years old in good health. Some clones in this sample may be carry-over from other donors' samples. The nucleotide sequence reads as follows: TGTGCCAGCAGCCCCACTACGGGGGGAGGATATGGCTACACCTTC. Its product reads: CASSPTTGGGYGYTF.